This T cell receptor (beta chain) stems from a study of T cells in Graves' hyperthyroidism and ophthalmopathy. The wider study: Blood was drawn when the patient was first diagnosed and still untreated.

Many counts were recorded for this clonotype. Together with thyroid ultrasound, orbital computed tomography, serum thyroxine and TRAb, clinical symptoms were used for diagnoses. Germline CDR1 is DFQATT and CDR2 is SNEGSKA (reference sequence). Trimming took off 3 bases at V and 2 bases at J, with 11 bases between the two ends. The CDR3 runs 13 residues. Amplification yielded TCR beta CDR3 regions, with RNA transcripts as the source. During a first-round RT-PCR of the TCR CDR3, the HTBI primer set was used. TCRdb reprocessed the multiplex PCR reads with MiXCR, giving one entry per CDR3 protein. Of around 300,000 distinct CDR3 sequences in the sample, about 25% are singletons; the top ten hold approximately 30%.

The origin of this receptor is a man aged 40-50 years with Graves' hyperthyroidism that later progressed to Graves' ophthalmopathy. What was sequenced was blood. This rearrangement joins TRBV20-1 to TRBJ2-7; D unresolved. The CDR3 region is CSASDGSPYEQYF. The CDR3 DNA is TGCAGTGCTAGTGACGGTTCCCCCTACGAGCAGTACTTC.